The rows below give T cell receptor beta chains drawn from one sample of a study of T cell responses to AZD1222 COVID-19 vaccine. TCRdb's table, derived via immunoSEQ multiplex PCR, lists solely in-frame clones and lacks some. The sample yields 85,000 to 90,000 clones, around 88% seen once. The sample in question was peripheral blood, obtained on day 0 of MenACWY control vaccination. Every receptor here comes from an adult in good health. The CDR3 runs from the conserved cysteine through the conserved F or W.

V: TRBV19
J: TRBJ2-5
CDR3: CASSARQGQRETQYF

V: TRBV5-1
J: TRBJ1-5
CDR3: CASSLTGQGGQPQHF

V: TRBV30
J: TRBJ1-3
CDR3: CAWSVRGSGNTIYF

V: TRBV30
J: TRBJ2-7
CDR3: CAFSGGAYEQYF

V: TRBV4-2
J: TRBJ1-1
CDR3: CASSQGGVGAGTEAFF

V: TRBV7-2
J: TRBJ2-3
CDR3: CASSPTSGDTDTQYF

V: TRBV7-9
J: TRBJ1-4
CDR3: CASSPTGGREKLFF

V: TRBV6-5
J: TRBJ2-7
CDR3: CASSNPGQPYEQYF

V: TRBV14
J: TRBJ2-7
CDR3: CASSHLSAIWGSPSYEQYF

V: TRBV2
J: TRBJ1-3
CDR3: CASSGQRDTNSGNTIYF

V: TRBV9
J: TRBJ2-1
CDR3: CASSVFGGEYNEQFF

V: TRBV30
J: TRBJ1-5
CDR3: CAWTLGANQPQHF

V: TRBV2
J: TRBJ1-6
CDR3: CASKDRVSPLHF

V: TRBV29-1
J: TRBJ2-5
CDR3: CSVIAGGLWETQYF

V: TRBV6-5
J: TRBJ1-1
CDR3: CATHRARENTEAFF

V: TRBV5-6
J: TRBJ2-5
CDR3: CASSLVGRIQETQYF

V: TRBV7-2
J: TRBJ2-5
CDR3: CASSLVWSRDRSQETQYF

V: TRBV5-5
J: TRBJ1-4
CDR3: CASSSYGQGPLFF

V: TRBV7-3
J: TRBJ2-3
CDR3: CASSSGGFPDTQYF

V: TRBV24-1
J: TRBJ1-2
CDR3: CATSDGREEGYGYTF

V: TRBV25-1
J: TRBJ2-3
CDR3: CASSELRTGGRDTQYF

V: TRBV19
J: TRBJ1-5
CDR3: CASSSLEPYQPQHF

V: TRBV7-8
J: TRBJ2-3
CDR3: CASSRLGTDTQYF

V: TRBV5-8
J: TRBJ1-4
CDR3: CASSFGQVATNEKLFF

V: TRBV24-1
J: TRBJ2-2
CDR3: CATSRGAVTGELFF

V: TRBV7-2
J: TRBJ2-5
CDR3: CASSLPRTSGGAYVETQYF

V: TRBV7-9
J: TRBJ1-2
CDR3: CASSSGLNYGYTF

V: TRBV27
J: TRBJ2-1
CDR3: CASSPTKWQAGGMVVEQFF

V: TRBV11-1
J: TRBJ2-4
CDR3: CASSPSTGIHIQYF

V: TRBV11-2
J: TRBJ1-6
CDR3: CASSWQGTDNSPLHF

V: TRBV5-1
J: TRBJ1-2
CDR3: CASSGQNYGYTF

V: TRBV3-1/TRBV3-2
J: TRBJ1-2
CDR3: CASSQVGLTYGYTF

V: TRBV24-1
J: TRBJ1-5
CDR3: CATHHGPQPQHF

V: TRBV5-1
J: TRBJ2-2
CDR3: CASSPPGQGTGELFF

V: TRBV6-5
J: TRBJ1-1
CDR3: CASSPGQPRTEAFF

V: TRBV5-1
J: TRBJ1-4
CDR3: CASSARSRGQGNEKLFF

V: TRBV2
J: TRBJ2-1
CDR3: CASTRTRGHNEQFF

V: TRBV15
J: TRBJ1-2
CDR3: CATSGQGNYGYTF

V: TRBV30
J: TRBJ1-2
CDR3: CAWTPPPRNYGYTF

V: TRBV18
J: TRBJ1-4
CDR3: CASSPEHNEKLFF

V: TRBV3-1/TRBV3-2
J: TRBJ1-1
CDR3: CASSQVSSATEAFF

V: TRBV19
J: TRBJ1-6
CDR3: CASRKIGTAINSPLHF

V: TRBV6-5
J: TRBJ1-5
CDR3: CASSPGVDQPQHF

V: TRBV20-1
J: TRBJ2-3
CDR3: CSALLADTQYF

V: TRBV25-1
J: TRBJ1-1
CDR3: CASSEWGGMNTEAFF

V: TRBV6-5
J: TRBJ2-2
CDR3: CASSSWGTGKSGELFF

V: TRBV5-6
J: TRBJ2-7
CDR3: CASSLSGPSYEQYF

V: TRBV5-1
J: TRBJ1-4
CDR3: CASSFGQGHEKLFF